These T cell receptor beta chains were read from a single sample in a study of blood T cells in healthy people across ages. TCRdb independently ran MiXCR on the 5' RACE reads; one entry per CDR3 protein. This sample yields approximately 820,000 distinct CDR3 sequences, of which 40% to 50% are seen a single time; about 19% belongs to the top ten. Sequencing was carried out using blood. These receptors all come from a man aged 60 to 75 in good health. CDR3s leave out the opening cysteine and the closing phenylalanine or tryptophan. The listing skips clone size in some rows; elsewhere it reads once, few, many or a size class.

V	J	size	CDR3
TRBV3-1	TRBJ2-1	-	ASSQDPGQPEQF
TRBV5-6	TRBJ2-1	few	ASSLRPLQPREQF
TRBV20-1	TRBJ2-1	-	SARDVAGTQF
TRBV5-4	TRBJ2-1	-	ASSFYSAGNEQF
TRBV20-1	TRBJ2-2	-	SARDFRLGGSDTGELF
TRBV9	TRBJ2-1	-	ASSSTEQYYNEQF
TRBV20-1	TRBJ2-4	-	SARVGPENIQY
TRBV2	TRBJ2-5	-	ASSEDSYQETQY
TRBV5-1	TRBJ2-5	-	ASSRDQGKETQY
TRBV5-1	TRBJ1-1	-	ASSPSPGQYPEAF
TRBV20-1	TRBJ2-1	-	SARGTGGALNEQF
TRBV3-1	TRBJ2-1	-	ASSPEGGARLEQF
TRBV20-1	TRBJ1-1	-	SATMGNTEAF
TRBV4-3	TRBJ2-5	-	ASSQVFGGGETQY
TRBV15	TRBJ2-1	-	ATTLGSYNEQF
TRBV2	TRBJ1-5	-	ASRGGPGQPQH
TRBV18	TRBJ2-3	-	AGRGSGDTQY
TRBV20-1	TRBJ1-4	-	SARPGTDDNEKLF
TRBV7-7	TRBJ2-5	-	ASSPDRGEGETQY
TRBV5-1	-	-	ASSRGGLYEQY
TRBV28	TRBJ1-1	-	ASSFHQDTEAF
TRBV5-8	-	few	ASSGLAGDEQY
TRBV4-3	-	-	ASSQDWGANEQY
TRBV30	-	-	AWSVGKSYEQY
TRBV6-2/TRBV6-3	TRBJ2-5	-	ASSWIGGVREQY
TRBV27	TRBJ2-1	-	ASSLWSGDNEQF
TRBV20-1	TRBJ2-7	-	SARDPKRGGYEQY
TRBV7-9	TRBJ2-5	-	VSSFRTGQETQY